A single sample gave rise to the 7 T cell receptor beta chains below, sequenced in a study of CD8 T cells in ankylosing spondylitis. TCRdb processed the 5' RACE reads anew with MiXCR; each CDR3 protein has one entry. The repertoire consists of roughly 250,000 distinct CDR3 sequences, with over 9.5% occurring once and the leading ten covering around 2.6%. Sequencing was performed on blood, either unsorted or a sorted T cell fraction (not recorded which). The receptors come from a male donor with ankylosing spondylitis or in good health (not recorded which).

Many counts were recorded for this clonotype. The chain joins TRBV7-9 to TRBJ2-7; 7 bases fit TRBD1. V was clipped by 5 bases and J by 0 bases; unmatched bases: 7. The CDR3 extends over 15 amino acids. Germline V lookup: CDR1 SEHNR, CDR2 FQNEAQ (reference sequence). This CDR3 is CASSPGTEVSYEQYF. For the CDR3, the DNA is TGTGCCAGCAGCCCGGGGACAGAAGTCTCCTACGAGCAGTACTTC.

There are a few counts of this clonotype. V gene TRBV5-1 combines with J gene TRBJ2-3; D remains ambiguous. The CDR3 length is 14 residues. V was clipped by 4 bases and J by 0 bases, with 9 bases between them. From germline, CDR1 is SGHRS and CDR2 YFSETQ. The CDR3 loop reads CASSPSPSTDTQYF. The CDR3 DNA sequence: TGCGCCAGCAGCCCGAGCCCTAGCACAGATACGCAGTATTTT.

This clonotype was seen more than once but under ten times. The chain uses TRBV25-1 and TRBJ1-2, with D perhaps TRBD1 (5 bases). Trimming pared 5 bases from V and 2 bases from J, leaving 18 bases between. CDR3 size: 16 residues. Germline V gene lookup returns CDR1 MGHDK and CDR2 SYGVNS. The CDR3 nucleotides are TGTGCCAGCAGTTCCCCGGGACGGGCGGAAAACTATGGCTACACCTTC. Residues: CASSSPGRAENYGYTF.

This clonotype has at least ten counts. This sequence joins TRBV20-1 and TRBJ2-3; 7 positions agree with TRBD2. Trimming removed 3 bases from V and 3 bases from J; junction bases left unmatched: 3. Germline CDR1 DFQATT, CDR2 SNEGSKA (reference sequence). The CDR3 contains 13 residues. The CDR3 protein is CSASGRRTDTQYF. The CDR3 nucleotides are TGCAGTGCTAGCGGGAGGCGAACAGATACGCAGTATTTT.

In its sample, this clonotype was seen once. One end of the junction fails to match germline, which may point to a read error. This rearrangement joins TRBV11-2 to TRBJ1-1; D ambiguous. The CDR3 totals 11 residues. Germline V gene lookup returns CDR1 SGHAT and CDR2 FQNNGV. The CDR3 DNA is TGTACCAGCAGCTTAGGATCTGAAGCTTTCTTT. Translated: CTSSLGSEAFF.

This clonotype was counted at least ten times. The chain is built from TRBV7-2 and TRBJ2-2; D possibly uses TRBD1 or TRBD2 (6 bases each). Germline V CDR1 and CDR2: SGHTA, FQGNSA. The CDR3 runs 16 residues. Trimming took 1 base from V and 6 from J, leaving 15 bases between them. The CDR3 here is CASSLEGGGRSGELFF. The CDR3 DNA reads TGTGCCAGCAGCTTAGAGGGGGGCGGACGGTCCGGGGAGCTGTTTTTT.

The table lists this clonotype with many counts. The V call is TRBV6-1, the J call TRBJ2-7, with 13 nucleotides matching TRBD2. This CDR3 comprises 15 residues. J was trimmed by 4 bases and V by 2 bases; bases with no gene match: 2. CDR1 and CDR2 from the germline V gene are MNHNS and SASEGT. As DNA, the CDR3 is TGTGCCAGCAGTGAAAGGACTAGCGGGAGATACGAGCAGTACTTC. Residues: CASSERTSGRYEQYF.